This TCR beta chain was sequenced in a study of blood T cells in healthy people across ages. V lost 1 base and J 8 bases, leaving 15 bases between the germline ends. CDR1 and CDR2 (germline): SGHAT, FQNNGV. The CDR3 is made up of 15 amino acids. PCR was performed a second time for about 7 to 12 cycles using a sample-barcoded 5' primer and a J-beta primer mix. One entry per CDR3 protein results from TCRdb running MiXCR on the 5' RACE reads. Of fewer than 800,000 distinct CDR3 sequences in the sample, approximately 21% were seen once. The chain combines TRBV11-2 with TRBJ2-1; D gene ambiguous. The origin of this receptor is a man between 65 and 85 years old in good health. Sequencing input: blood. CDR3 sequence (DNA): TGTGCCAGCAGCTTAGGGACCCTTGGGGTCCATGAGCAGTTCTTC. As protein: CASSLGTLGVHEQFF.